The 19 T cell receptor beta chains below come from one sample, sequenced in a study of technical replicates of blood from several donors. Measured with immunoSEQ multiplex PCR; TCRdb has only the in-frame clones, and not every one. The sample lists approximately 93,000 clones, 85% to 95% occurring once. Specimen: T cells isolated from PBMCs. Every receptor here comes from a human donor in good health.

V usage is TRBV5-1 and J usage is TRBJ2-5; the match to TRBD2 covers 8 bases. From germline, CDR1 is SGHRS and CDR2 YFSETQ. This CDR3 contains 13 residues. The V gene end was trimmed by 0 bases and the J gene end by 7 bases; junction bases not matched to a gene: 2. CDR3 sequence (DNA): TGCGCCAGCAGCTTGGGTCGGGAGGGGACCCAGTACTTC. As protein: CASSLGREGTQYF.

Comments on this clone: Within the sample, other DNA sequences also encode this same CDR3. The chain joins TRBV5-1 to TRBJ2-7, with 10 bases identical to TRBD2. V lost 2 bases, J lost 1 base, and 3 bases stayed unmatched. Germline loops: CDR1 SGHRS, CDR2 YFSETQ. The CDR3 extends over 15 amino acids. This chain's CDR3 is CASSLSSGSSYEQYF. DNA of the CDR3: TGCGCCAGCAGCTTATCTAGCGGGAGTTCCTACGAGCAGTACTTC.

This clone was seen a single time. CDR3 sequence reads: CASSRSGTGSRDYGYTF. CDR3 bases: TGTGCCAGCAGCCGATCCGGGACAGGGTCGAGGGACTATGGCTACACCTTC. This chain links TRBV11-3 with TRBJ1-2, with 9 bases that match TRBD1. CDR1 SGHNT and CDR2 YENEEA come from the germline V gene. This CDR3 contains 17 residues. V lost 5 bases to trimming and J lost 3 bases; unmatched junction nucleotides: 13. Using reference TRBV11-3 and TRBJ1-2 for the parts outside the CDR3, the full variable domain is EAGVVQSPRYKIIEKKQPVAFWCNPISGHNTLYWYLQNLGQGPELLIRYENEEAVDDSQLPKDRFSAERLKGVDSTLKIQPAELGDSAVYLCASSRSGTGSRDYGYTFGSGTRLTVV.

The chain links TRBV6-5 to TRBJ2-7; a weak D match, TRBD2 (6 bases). Looked up from germline, CDR1 is MNHEY and CDR2 is SVGAGI. This CDR3 comprises 15 residues. Trimming cost V 2 bases and J 7 bases, with 18 bases left between them. In DNA, the CDR3 is TGTGCCAGCAGTTACGGCGGGAATACCATCGGGGAGCAGTACTTC. Amino acids: CASSYGGNTIGEQYF.

V and J are TRBV5-1 and TRBJ2-5; TRBD1 matches at 8 bases. CDR3 length: 14 residues. After removal of 8 bases from V and 4 bases from J, the junction contained 10 bases not matched to a gene. Germline V gene sequence: CDR1 SGHRS, CDR2 YFSETQ. The DNA of the CDR3 is TGCGCCAGTACGACAGGGGTTTACCGAGAGACCCAGTACTTC. Protein sequence: CASTTGVYRETQYF. Looking up the rest from reference TRBV5-1 and TRBJ2-5 gives the full variable domain: KAGVTQTPRYLIKTRGQQVTLSCSPISGHRSVSWYQQTPGQGLQFLFEYFSETQRNKGNFPGRFSGRQFSNSRSEMNVSTLELGDSALYLCASTTGVYRETQYFGPGTRLLVL.

The rearrangement joins TRBV6-6 to TRBJ1-2; tentative D call: TRBD1 (6 bases). V gave up 7 bases and J gave up 3 bases, with 18 bases separating them. The CDR3 contains 15 residues. Germline CDR1 and CDR2: MNHNY and SVGAGI (reference sequence). CDR3 DNA sequence: TGTGCCAGCACGGATCAGAGACAGGCGTACTATGGCTACACCTTC. This translates into CASTDQRQAYYGYTF.

Only one count was recorded for this clone. The chain has TRBV9 and TRBJ1-2; 11 positions match TRBD1. This CDR3 has 14 amino acids. J was trimmed by 2 bases and V by 9 bases; bases with no gene match: 6. CDR1 is SGDLS, CDR2 YYNGEE, per germline. The CDR3 region is CATSGTGGNYGYTF. CDR3 DNA: TGTGCCACCTCAGGGACAGGGGGGAACTATGGCTACACCTTC.

V is TRBV2 and J is TRBJ2-7; D perhaps matches TRBD1 (6 bases). The V end lost 6 bases, the J end lost 0 bases, and 15 bases lay between the germline ends. Germline CDR1 SNHLY, CDR2 FYNNEI. CDR3 length equals 15 residues. The DNA for the CDR3 is TGTGCCAGCAGCGTACAGGGTTTGAGCTCCTACGAGCAGTACTTC. Translation gives CASSVQGLSSYEQYF.

The chain has TRBV7-8 and TRBJ1-4; D remains ambiguous. Germline V gene sequence: CDR1 SGHVS, CDR2 FQNEAQ. This CDR3 region has 14 residues. The V gene lost 4 bases and the J gene lost 8 bases, with 14 bases spanning the gap. The CDR3 protein is CASSYRPALEKLFF. The CDR3, as DNA: TGTGCCAGCAGCTACAGACCTGCCCTAGAAAAACTGTTTTTT.

The chain uses TRBV29-1 and TRBJ2-7; D is possibly TRBD2 (5 bases). There are 16 residues in the CDR3. Trimming left V 4 bases short and J 2 bases short, with 21 bases between. Germline V gene sequence: CDR1 SQVTM, CDR2 ANQGSEA. CDR3 sequence (DNA): TGCAGCGTTGGCGGCAGGAGGAACGACCTAACCTACGAGCAGTACTTC. This gives the protein CSVGGRRNDLTYEQYF.

This chain connects TRBV18 to TRBJ1-5; D ambiguous. CDR1 and CDR2 from the germline V gene are KGHSH and LQKENI. There are 12 residues in the CDR3. V lost 4 bases to trimming and J lost 8 bases, with 9 bases between them. For the CDR3, the DNA is TGTGCCAGCTCACTGGGAGACGAGCCCCAGCATTTT. Encoded protein: CASSLGDEPQHF.

This chain connects TRBV12-5 to TRBJ2-1, with D perhaps TRBD2 (9 bases). The V gene's germline CDR1 is LGHNT and CDR2 FRNRAP. This CDR3 contains 19 residues. Trimming cost V 0 bases and J 4 bases, with 22 bases left between them. The DNA of the CDR3 is TGTGCTAGTGGTTTGGTCCGCCCTGACAGGGGACTAGCATACAATGAGCAGTTCTTC. Its translation: CASGLVRPDRGLAYNEQFF.

This clone was picked up one time. The chain uses TRBV30 and TRBJ2-5, with 12 bases aligning to TRBD2. With 3 bases clipped from V and 2 bases from J, the junction kept 4 bases outside the gene matches. Germline V gene data show CDR1 as GTSNPN and CDR2 as SVGIG (reference sequence). The CDR3 is 15 residues long. Written as DNA, the CDR3 is TGTGCCTGGAGCGACGGACTAGCGGGGCAAGAGACCCAGTACTTC. As protein: CAWSDGLAGQETQYF. The complete variable domain, with remaining parts taken from reference TRBV30 and TRBJ2-5, reads SQTIHQWPATLVQPVGSPLSLECTVEGTSNPNLYWYRQAAGRGLQLLFYSVGIGQISSEVPQNLSASRPQDRQFILSSKKLLLSDSGFYLCAWSDGLAGQETQYFGPGTRLLVL.

The chain's CDR3 is CASSYGTVNYSPLHF. CDR3 sequence (DNA): TGTGCCAGCAGTTACGGTACAGTGAATTATTCACCCCTCCACTTT. The genes are TRBV6-5 and TRBJ1-6, with D uncertain. CDR1 and CDR2 (germline): MNHEY, SVGAGI. The CDR3 length is 15 residues. With 2 bases removed from V and 8 bases from J, the gap between germline ends came to 13 bases.

The chain couples TRBV28 to TRBJ2-5; weak D call: TRBD2 (6 bases). CDR1 is MDHEN and CDR2 is SYDVKM in the germline V gene. This CDR3 comprises 14 residues. V was trimmed by 2 bases and J by 2 bases, leaving 9 bases between them. The CDR3 sequence: CASSLLRGQETQYF. The CDR3 bases are TGTGCCAGCAGTTTACTGCGGGGACAAGAGACCCAGTACTTC.

V is TRBV5-1 and J is TRBJ2-1; 11 bases are a match to TRBD2. The CDR3 totals 18 residues. The germline CDR1 and CDR2 sequences are SGHRS and YFSETQ. The trim removed 0 bases at V and 2 bases at J, leaving 7 bases unmatched. In nucleotides, the CDR3 is TGCGCCAGCAGCTTGGTTGGACTAGCGGGCAAAGCCTACAATGAGCAGTTCTTC. This codes for CASSLVGLAGKAYNEQFF.

A single count supports this clone. The V and J genes are TRBV29-1 and TRBJ2-5, with D perhaps matching TRBD2 (6 bases). This CDR3 comprises 12 residues. The V and J ends lost 7 bases and 5 bases respectively, with 14 bases between them. In germline, CDR1 is SQVTM, CDR2 ANQGSEA. CDR3 bases: TGCAGCGCCACGGGGGTTGGCGAGACCCAGTACTTC. Translated, it gives CSATGVGETQYF.

This chain connects TRBV28 to TRBJ2-2; TRBD2 might be the D (5 bases). This CDR3 region has 14 residues. Germline V gene data show CDR1 as MDHEN and CDR2 as SYDVKM. Deletions cut 6 bases from V and 4 bases from J, with 12 bases between. The CDR3 protein is CASSSPGLTGELFF. In DNA form, the CDR3 reads TGTGCCAGCAGCTCCCCCGGACTCACCGGGGAGCTGTTTTTT.

The genes are TRBV6-1 and TRBJ1-2; 8 bases agree with TRBD1. This CDR3 has 15 residues. With 6 bases clipped from V and 5 bases from J, the junction kept 11 bases outside the gene matches. Germline CDR1 and CDR2: MNHNS and SASEGT. In nucleotides, the CDR3 is TGTGCCAGCAGGCTACGCTTGACAGGGGAGTATGGCTACACCTTC. Translation gives CASRLRLTGEYGYTF.